These 9 T cell receptor beta chains came from one sample sequenced in a study of T cell repertoires in cytomegalovirus infection. The antigens of these receptors remain unknown. TCRdb re-called the reads through MiXCR, storing one row per CDR3 protein. The sample has about 770,000 distinct CDR3 sequences, under 35% seen once; the top ten hold around 12%. Sequencing was performed on cultured CD8+ T cells from PBMCs, taken from culture after CMV antigen stimulation. These receptors all stem from a human donor in good health (CMV status not recorded). Some clones in this sample may be carry-over from other donors' samples.

This chain joins TRBV7-6 and TRBJ1-6, with D possibly being TRBD1 (5 bases). This CDR3 is 16 amino acids long. Trimming took off 0 bases at V and 7 bases at J, with 13 bases between the two ends. Germline CDR1 reads SGHVS; CDR2 reads FNYEAQ. The CDR3 DNA is TGTGCCAGCAGCTTAGCTGTGGGGCTGGCGAATTCACCCCTCCACTTT. It specifies CASSLAVGLANSPLHF.

J is TRBJ2-5 and V is TRBV2; D not certain. The ends were cut back, 11 bases at V and 3 bases at J, with 7 bases in the middle. Germline CDR1 is SNHLY and CDR2 is FYNNEI. The CDR3 spans 10 residues. The CDR3 DNA sequence: TGTGCCGTTCAGGAAGAGACCCAGTACTTC. It encodes CAVQEETQYF.

This chain connects TRBV6-6 to TRBJ1-5; a weak D match, TRBD1 (5 bases). Germline CDR1 is MNHNY and CDR2 is SVGAGI (reference sequence). This CDR3 is 15 amino acids long. Trimming pared 2 bases from V and 2 bases from J, leaving 10 bases between. As DNA, the CDR3 is TGTGCCAGCAGTTACGCCATGGGGGGCAATCAGCCCCAGCATTTT. Translation: CASSYAMGGNQPQHF.

This clonotype turned up a few times. In DNA, the CDR3 is TGTGCCAGTAGTATCGGACAGGGCTTTCATCAGCCCCAGCATTTT. It yields the protein CASSIGQGFHQPQHF. The chain couples TRBV19 to TRBJ1-5, with TRBD1 matching 8 bases. Germline CDR1 is LNHDA and CDR2 is SQIVND (reference sequence). Trimming at V came to 3 bases and at J to 5 bases, leaving 6 bases not matched to a gene. This CDR3 has 15 amino acids. The full variable domain, with the rest looked up from reference TRBV19 and TRBJ1-5, is DGGITQSPKYLFRKEGQNVTLSCEQNLNHDAMYWYRQDPGQGLRLIYYSQIVNDFQKGDIAEGYSVSREKKESFPLTVTSAQKNPTAFYLCASSIGQGFHQPQHFGDGTRLSIL.

The chain joins TRBV19 to TRBJ1-1; no clear D. The CDR3 totals 18 residues. Germline lookup yields CDR1 LNHDA and CDR2 SQIVND (reference sequence). V lost 0 bases and J 1 base, leaving 18 bases between the germline ends. CDR3 in amino acids: CASSIDLLAPPPNTEAFF. The DNA for the CDR3 is TGTGCCAGTAGTATAGATCTGTTGGCACCCCCCCCGAACACTGAAGCTTTCTTT. Filled out from reference TRBV19 and TRBJ1-1, the complete variable domain reads DGGITQSPKYLFRKEGQNVTLSCEQNLNHDAMYWYRQDPGQGLRLIYYSQIVNDFQKGDIAEGYSVSREKKESFPLTVTSAQKNPTAFYLCASSIDLLAPPPNTEAFFGQGTRLTVV.

The genes are TRBV19 and TRBJ2-1; TRBD1 matches 10 bases. Unmatched junction bases numbered 4, after V lost 3 bases and J lost 5 bases. Germline V gene sequence: CDR1 LNHDA, CDR2 SQIVND (reference sequence). The CDR3 length is 15 residues. The CDR3 nucleotides are TGTGCCAGTAGTATGGGGACAGGGGTTAACAATGAGCAGTTCTTC. It specifies CASSMGTGVNNEQFF.

This clonotype was found many times. The chain uses TRBV7-2 and TRBJ2-4; 14 bases are shared with TRBD2. Germline V gives CDR1 SGHTA, CDR2 FQGNSA. Trimming cost V 7 bases and J 1 base; bases outside gene matches: 3. The CDR3 is 16 amino acids. CDR3 region: CASTGTSGGAKNIQYF. CDR3 nucleotide sequence: TGTGCCAGCACCGGGACTAGCGGGGGTGCCAAAAACATTCAGTACTTC.

There are many counts of this clonotype. The chain is built from TRBV7-9 and TRBJ2-7; D not certain. The V and J ends lost 1 base and 2 bases respectively, with 9 bases between them. The V gene's germline CDR1 is SEHNR and CDR2 FQNEAQ (reference sequence). CDR3 length: 14 residues. CDR3 bases: TGTGCCAGCAGCTTAGGGGGTTCGACCTACGAGCAGTACTTC. Translating it yields CASSLGGSTYEQYF.

This clonotype was seen a handful of times. This rearrangement joins TRBV28 to TRBJ1-2, with D unresolved. The V and J ends lost 3 bases and 2 bases respectively, with 13 bases between them. Germline V gives CDR1 MDHEN, CDR2 SYDVKM. The CDR3 consists of 15 residues. The CDR3 DNA follows: TGTGCCAGCAGTTTCGTTCTACAAATAAACTATGGCTACACCTTC. Its protein product is CASSFVLQINYGYTF.